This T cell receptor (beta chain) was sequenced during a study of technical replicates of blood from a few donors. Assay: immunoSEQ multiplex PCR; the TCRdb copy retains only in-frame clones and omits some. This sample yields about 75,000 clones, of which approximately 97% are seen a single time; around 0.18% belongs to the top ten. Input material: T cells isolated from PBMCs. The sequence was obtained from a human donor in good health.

CDR3 sequence (DNA): TGCAGCGTGGGACAGCGCTCCTACGAGCAGTACTTC. Translation gives CSVGQRSYEQYF. The rearrangement links TRBV29-1 to TRBJ2-7; 7 positions agree with TRBD1. The CDR3 consists of 12 residues. Looked up from germline, CDR1 is SQVTM and CDR2 is ANQGSEA. J lost 0 bases, V lost 6 bases, and 2 bases had no gene match.